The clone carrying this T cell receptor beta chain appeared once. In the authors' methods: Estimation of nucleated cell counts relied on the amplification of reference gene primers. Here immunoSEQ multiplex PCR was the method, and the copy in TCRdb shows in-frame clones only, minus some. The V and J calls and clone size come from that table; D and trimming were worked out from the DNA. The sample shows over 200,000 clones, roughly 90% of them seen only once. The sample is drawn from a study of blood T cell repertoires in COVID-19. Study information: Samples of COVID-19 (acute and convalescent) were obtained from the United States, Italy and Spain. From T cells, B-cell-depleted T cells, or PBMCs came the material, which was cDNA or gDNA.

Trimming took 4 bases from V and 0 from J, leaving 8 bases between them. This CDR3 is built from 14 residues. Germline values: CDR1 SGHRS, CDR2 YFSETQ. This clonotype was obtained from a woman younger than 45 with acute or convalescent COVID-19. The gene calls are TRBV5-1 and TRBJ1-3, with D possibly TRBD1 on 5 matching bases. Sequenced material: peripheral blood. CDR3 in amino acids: CASSPGASGNTIYF. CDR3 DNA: TGCGCCAGCAGCCCTGGGGCCTCTGGAAACACCATATATTTT.